This TCR beta chain was sequenced during a study of T cell changes during pregnancy in multiple sclerosis. Libraries were prepared by immunoSEQ multiplex PCR; TCRdb keeps only in-frame clonotypes and omits some of them. The sample records around 70,000 clones, roughly 90% being singletons. Germline values: CDR1 MNHNS, CDR2 SASEGT. The CDR3 contains 15 residues. V gave up 7 bases and J gave up 5 bases, with 18 bases separating them. The chain is built from TRBV6-1 and TRBJ1-5, with TRBD1 as a possible D gene (5 bases). The sequencing used peripheral blood, collected after pregnancy. The source of this sequence is a female donor in good health, enrolled as a control in a pregnancy study. The CDR3 loop reads CASKGRDFRDQPQHF. Here the CDR3 DNA reads TGTGCCAGCAAGGGCAGGGACTTTAGGGATCAGCCCCAGCATTTT.